This T cell receptor beta chain appears in the sequencing data of a study of T cell repertoires in cytomegalovirus infection. Study overall: CMV infection plus the matching HLA type was flagged by public TCR beta signatures.

As for this clonotype: Its antigen is as yet unknown.

From the reads, TCRdb called clonotypes with MiXCR, one entry per CDR3 protein. The data show approximately 600,000 distinct CDR3 sequences, over 35% seen once. Trimming took 1 base from V and 5 from J; bases not matched to a gene: 9. The CDR3 length is 16 residues. Germline V CDR1 and CDR2: SEHNR, FQNEAQ (reference sequence). Specimen: cultured PBMCs, collected from culture after CMV antigen stimulation. This chain links TRBV7-9 with TRBJ2-7; TRBD2 aligns across 9 bases. The receptor was derived from a human donor in good health (CMV status not recorded). Some clones in this sample may be carry-over from other donors' samples. CDR3 nucleotides: TGTGCCAGCAGCTTAGGAGCGGGGGGCTCGTGGGACGAGCAGTACTTC. Residues: CASSLGAGGSWDEQYF.